The sequence of this TCR beta chain was determined in a study of blood T cell repertoires in COVID-19. Study at large: T cells, B-cell-depleted T cells, or PBMCs provided the cDNA or gDNA that served as material.

Original data processing: It was from reference gene primer amplification that nucleated cell counts were estimated. TCRdb keeps only in-frame clones here, not all; method: immunoSEQ multiplex PCR. V, J and clone size reflect that table, while D and trimming were determined from the DNA. This sample has 150,000 to 200,000 clones, with around four fifths found just once. The ends were cut back, 3 bases at V and 4 bases at J, with 10 bases in the middle. CDR3 length: 13 residues. The chain links TRBV12-3 or TRBV12-4 to TRBJ2-7; D unclear. Specimen: peripheral blood. This TCR was sampled from a woman between 25 and 40 years old with acute or convalescent COVID-19. The chain's CDR3 is CASSFPPIYEQYF. In DNA form, the CDR3 reads TGTGCCAGCAGTTTTCCTCCTATTTACGAGCAGTACTTC.